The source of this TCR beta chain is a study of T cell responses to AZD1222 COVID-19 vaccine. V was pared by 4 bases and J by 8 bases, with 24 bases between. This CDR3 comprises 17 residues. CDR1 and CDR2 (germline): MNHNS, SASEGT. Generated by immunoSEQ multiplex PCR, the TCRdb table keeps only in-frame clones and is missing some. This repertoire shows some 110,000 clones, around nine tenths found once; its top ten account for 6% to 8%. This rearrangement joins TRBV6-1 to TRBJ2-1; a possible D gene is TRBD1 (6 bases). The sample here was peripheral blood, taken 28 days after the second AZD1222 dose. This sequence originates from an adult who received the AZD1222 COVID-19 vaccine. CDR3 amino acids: CASSALRQVIGGYEQFF. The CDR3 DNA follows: TGTGCCAGCAGTGCCCTACGACAGGTTATTGGGGGATATGAGCAGTTCTTC.